This is a list of T cell receptor beta chains from one sample in a study of cytomegalovirus exposure and HLA in healthy donors. Assay used: immunoSEQ multiplex PCR; TCRdb lists only in-frame clones, some missing. This sample carries 120,000 to 150,000 clones, 60% to 85% of them seen once, and the ten largest clones take less than 3.5%. Material for sequencing was PBMCs. The receptor set was obtained from a man in his forties in good health and CMV-seropositive. The CDR3 runs from the conserved cysteine through the conserved F or W. The order of the fields is CDR3 protein, V gene, J gene.

CDR3: CASSPTADEQFF; V: TRBV5-1; J: TRBJ2-1
CDR3: CASSMGQGLWGYEQYF; V: TRBV28; J: TRBJ2-7
CDR3: CASSDDRAGYTF; V: TRBV6-4; J: TRBJ1-2
CDR3: CASSLGLGTQYF; V: TRBV5-6; J: TRBJ2-5
CDR3: CASSSRDTGSYEQYF; V: TRBV5-5; J: TRBJ2-7
CDR3: CASSLRGSGANVLTF; V: TRBV7-8; J: TRBJ2-6
CDR3: CASGLKQGRKEQFF; V: TRBV28; J: TRBJ2-1
CDR3: CASQGPGANVLTF; V: TRBV2; J: TRBJ2-6
CDR3: CSVLRAGLTEAFF; V: TRBV29-1; J: TRBJ1-1
CDR3: CASSPQGYYGYTF; V: TRBV6-5; J: TRBJ1-2
CDR3: CASSWVAGQTDTQYF; V: TRBV27; J: TRBJ2-3
CDR3: CASSQVTSGRNTDTQYF; V: TRBV4-1; J: TRBJ2-3
CDR3: CASSYSRQLNQPQHF; V: TRBV6-5; J: TRBJ1-5
CDR3: CASGSLAKNIQYF; V: TRBV6-6; J: TRBJ2-4
CDR3: CSVSGQGYGYTF; V: TRBV29-1; J: TRBJ1-2
CDR3: CASSLAGLRLDEQFF; V: TRBV5-1; J: TRBJ2-1
CDR3: CASSFGTSGSYEQYF; V: TRBV7-9; J: TRBJ2-7
CDR3: CASSQIALNTEAFF; V: TRBV28; J: TRBJ1-1
CDR3: CASSTRTSGTPQEQFF; V: TRBV11-3; J: TRBJ2-1
CDR3: CASSTSDRNYGYTF; V: TRBV6-1; J: TRBJ1-2
CDR3: CASGHGDRLTDTQYF; V: TRBV5-1; J: TRBJ2-3
CDR3: CASSDRDRVGETQYF; V: TRBV5-1; J: TRBJ2-5
CDR3: CASSATGDEQYF; V: TRBV5-1; J: TRBJ2-7
CDR3: CASSPLEDRGPGANVLTF; V: TRBV18; J: TRBJ2-6
CDR3: CASMERGRLSYEQYF; V: TRBV28; J: TRBJ2-7
CDR3: CASSAQDPKEQFF; V: TRBV5-4; J: TRBJ2-1
CDR3: CATWDRGSGNTEAFF; V: TRBV19; J: TRBJ1-1
CDR3: CASSPDRGNEQYF; V: TRBV18; J: TRBJ2-7
CDR3: CASSMVGTSGKYEQYF; V: TRBV19; J: TRBJ2-7